This passage covers 13 T cell receptor beta chains from one sample sequenced in a study of technical replicates of blood from a handful of donors. The repertoire was sequenced with immunoSEQ multiplex PCR; TCRdb's copy has only in-frame clones and lacks some. The repertoire consists of about 70,000 clones, with just under 95% occurring once and the leading ten covering under 0.5%. The source material was T cells isolated from PBMCs. Receptors were obtained from a human donor in good health.

The genes are TRBV6-5 and TRBJ2-5; perhaps TRBD1 as D (6 bases). Trimming shortened V by 6 bases and J by 4 bases, and 9 bases separated the two germline ends. Germline CDR1 reads MNHEY; CDR2 reads SVGAGI. The CDR3 has 12 amino acids. CDR3 nucleotides: TGTGCCAGCAGCATCAGGGGAGAGACCCAGTACTTC. This codes for CASSIRGETQYF.

The CDR3 reads CASSGRTVVQSYEQYF. The CDR3 nucleotides are TGTGCCAGCAGTGGACGCACAGTCGTTCAGTCCTACGAGCAGTACTTC. The V call is TRBV6-4, the J call TRBJ2-7, with D unclear. The V end lost 4 bases, the J end lost 1 base, and 17 bases lay between the germline ends. The CDR3 length is 16 residues. Germline V gene sequence: CDR1 MRHNA, CDR2 SNTAGT.

The chain combines TRBV6-5 with TRBJ1-4, with D unresolved. In germline, CDR1 is MNHEY, CDR2 SVGAGI. V lost 4 bases and J 8 bases, leaving 14 bases between the germline ends. There are 14 residues in the CDR3. The CDR3 spells CASSLRSIPEKLFF. CDR3 sequence (DNA): TGTGCCAGCAGTTTGCGGTCAATCCCCGAAAAACTGTTTTTT.

The chain carries TRBV7-9 and TRBJ1-1, with D possibly TRBD1 on 5 matching bases. The CDR3 runs to 15 residues. Germline assignment: CDR1 SEHNR and CDR2 FQNEAQ (reference sequence). The ends were cut back, 1 base at V and 4 bases at J, with 13 bases in the middle. CDR3 loop: CASSLGGGRSTEAFF. For the CDR3, the DNA is TGTGCCAGCAGCTTAGGGGGGGGTAGGTCCACTGAAGCTTTCTTT.

J is TRBJ2-7 and V is TRBV29-1, with 9 bases that match TRBD1. The V segment lost 0 bases and the J segment 3 bases; nucleotides outside the gene matches: 6. The CDR3 loop spans 15 amino acids. Germline V CDR1 and CDR2: SQVTM, ANQGSEA. Here the CDR3 reads CSVEDQGQGFYEQYF. The CDR3 nucleotides read TGCAGCGTTGAAGATCAGGGACAGGGATTCTACGAGCAGTACTTC.

The chain employs TRBV7-3 and TRBJ2-1; 10 nucleotides align to TRBD2. J was trimmed by 7 bases and V by 0 bases; bases with no gene match: 3. The CDR3 extends over 15 amino acids. Germline CDR1 SGHTA, CDR2 FQGTGA. CDR3: CASSLTSSGRNEQFF. The CDR3 nucleotides read TGTGCCAGCAGCTTAACATCTAGCGGGAGAAATGAGCAGTTCTTC.

The V call is TRBV15, the J call TRBJ2-7; 11 nucleotides line up with TRBD2. Germline V CDR1 and CDR2: LNHNV, YYDKDF (reference sequence). V lost 7 bases, J lost 7 bases, and 9 bases stayed unmatched. This CDR3 has 14 amino acids. CDR3 coding DNA: TGTGCCACCAACAGTAGCGGGAGGGCAAGTGAGCAGTACTTC. This sequence encodes CATNSSGRASEQYF.

The chain employs TRBV18 and TRBJ1-3; a possible D gene is TRBD1 (5 bases). This CDR3 is 14 amino acids long. V lost 0 bases, J lost 2 bases, and 5 bases lay in between. Germline CDR1 and CDR2: KGHSH and LQKENI. The CDR3: CASSPPGAGNTIYF. CDR3 nucleotide sequence: TGTGCCAGCTCACCACCAGGGGCTGGAAACACCATATATTTT.

The chain joins TRBV28 to TRBJ1-5, with TRBD1 identical over 8 bases. The germline V gene encodes CDR1 MDHEN and CDR2 SYDVKM. The CDR3 covers 12 residues. Trimming removed 9 bases from V and 8 bases from J; junction bases left unmatched: 6. CDR3 residues: CASYQGAKPQHF. In DNA, the CDR3 is TGTGCCAGTTATCAGGGGGCAAAGCCCCAGCATTTT.

The chain has TRBV30 and TRBJ2-5; TRBD2 agrees at 10 bases. The V gene end was trimmed by 2 bases and the J gene end by 2 bases; junction bases not matched to a gene: 11. The CDR3 has 17 amino acids. Germline V lookup: CDR1 GTSNPN, CDR2 SVGIG (reference sequence). The CDR3 DNA reads as TGTGCCTGGAGTTCAACTCCCCGGACTAGCGGACAAGAGACCCAGTACTTC. This codes for CAWSSTPRTSGQETQYF. Filled out from reference TRBV30 and TRBJ2-5, the complete variable domain reads SQTIHQWPATLVQPVGSPLSLECTVEGTSNPNLYWYRQAAGRGLQLLFYSVGIGQISSEVPQNLSASRPQDRQFILSSKKLLLSDSGFYLCAWSSTPRTSGQETQYFGPGTRLLVL.

The chain uses TRBV6-1 and TRBJ1-5; the D is unclear. The CDR3 contains 14 residues. The V gene's germline CDR1 is MNHNS and CDR2 SASEGT. Trimming pared 1 base from V and 4 bases from J, leaving 8 bases between. The chain's CDR3 is CASSEVAANQPQHF. The CDR3 DNA is TGTGCCAGCAGTGAAGTGGCGGCAAATCAGCCCCAGCATTTT.

The chain is built from TRBV4-1 and TRBJ2-2; a weak D match, TRBD2 (6 bases). This CDR3 has 17 residues. Germline CDR1 MGHRA, CDR2 YSYEKL. Between the trimmed V and J ends, which lost 3 bases and 4 bases, there was a span of 18 bases. CDR3 sequence reads: CASSQSPEGISTGELFF. As DNA, the CDR3 is TGCGCCAGCAGCCAGTCCCCGGAGGGCATAAGCACCGGGGAGCTGTTTTTT.

The chain has TRBV6-1 and TRBJ1-3, with TRBD1 matching 10 bases. Per the germline V gene, CDR1 is MNHNS and CDR2 is SASEGT. CDR3 size: 15 residues. With V trimmed by 6 bases and J by 1 base, 3 bases remained unmatched. CDR3 in DNA: TGTGCCAGCAGAGGGGACAGGGGTTCTGGAAACACCATATATTTT. It translates to CASRGDRGSGNTIYF.